This T cell receptor (beta chain) was identified in a study of early T cells in non-severe SARS-CoV-2 infection. This clonotype has ten or more counts. Each single cDNA molecule received a unique molecular identifier. TCRdb re-analysed the 5' RACE reads in MiXCR, keeping a single row per CDR3 protein. Altogether 40,000 to 65,000 distinct CDR3 sequences are present, 8% being singletons, with the ten largest covering over 8%. This clonotype was obtained from an adult who was a healthcare worker with PCR-confirmed SARS-CoV-2 infection or an uninfected control (not recorded which). The sample taken for sequencing was whole blood.

As DNA, the CDR3 is TGTGCCACCAGTGATGGGGACAGGGATGGCTACACCTTC. This codes for CATSDGDRDGYTF. The gene calls are TRBV24-1 and TRBJ1-2; 9 positions agree with TRBD1. CDR3 length equals 13 residues. The ends lost 3 bases at V and 6 bases at J; junction bases unmatched: 1. Per the germline V gene, CDR1 is KGHDR and CDR2 is SFDVKD.